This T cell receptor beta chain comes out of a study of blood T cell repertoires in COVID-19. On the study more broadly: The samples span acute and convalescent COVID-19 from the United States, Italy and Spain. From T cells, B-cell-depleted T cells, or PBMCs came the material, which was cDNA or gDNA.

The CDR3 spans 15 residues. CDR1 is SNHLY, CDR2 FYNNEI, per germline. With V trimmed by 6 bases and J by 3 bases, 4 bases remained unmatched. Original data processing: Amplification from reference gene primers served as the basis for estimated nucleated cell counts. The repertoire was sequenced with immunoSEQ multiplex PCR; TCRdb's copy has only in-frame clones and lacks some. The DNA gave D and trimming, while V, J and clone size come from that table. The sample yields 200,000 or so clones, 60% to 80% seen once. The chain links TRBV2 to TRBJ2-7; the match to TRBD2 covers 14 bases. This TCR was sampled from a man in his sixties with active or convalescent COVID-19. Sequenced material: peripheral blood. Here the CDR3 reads CASRGTSGSYYEQYF. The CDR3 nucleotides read TGTGCCAGCAGGGGGACTAGCGGGAGTTACTACGAGCAGTACTTC.